A single sample gave rise to the 22 T cell receptor beta chains below, sequenced in a study of control samples from healthy donors and cancer patients. TCRdb's copy holds only in-frame clones and misses some; the assay was immunoSEQ multiplex PCR. The sample lists 140,000 or so clones; about 91% were seen once. Sequenced sample: blood. Receptors were obtained from a man aged 25 to 45 in good health.

The chain combines TRBV13 with TRBJ2-7; D remains ambiguous. V was trimmed by 7 bases and J by 0 bases, leaving 10 bases between them. This CDR3 has 13 residues. Germline CDR1 is PRHDT and CDR2 is FYEKMQ (reference sequence). The CDR3 sequence: CASTRTDSYEQYF. CDR3 sequence (DNA): TGTGCCAGCACACGGACGGACTCCTACGAGCAGTACTTC. Full variable domain (rest looked up from reference TRBV13 and TRBJ2-7): AAGVIQSPRHLIKEKRETATLKCYPIPRHDTVYWYQQGPGQDPQFLISFYEKMQSDKGSIPDRFSAQQFSDYHSELNMSSLELGDSALYFCASTRTDSYEQYFGPGTRLTVT.

The V call is TRBV28, the J call TRBJ1-2; D remains ambiguous. The V gene's germline CDR1 is MDHEN and CDR2 SYDVKM. CDR3 length equals 13 residues. The germline V and J ends were trimmed by 5 bases and 5 bases, with 12 bases remaining between them. The CDR3 DNA is TGTGCCAGCAGTGTCCGCGAGGGTTATGGCTACACCTTC. This encodes CASSVREGYGYTF.

The chain employs TRBV28 and TRBJ1-3; no clear D. CDR1 is MDHEN and CDR2 is SYDVKM in the germline V gene. The CDR3 is 14 residues long. V was trimmed by 3 bases and J by 1 base, leaving 7 bases between them. The CDR3 bases are TGTGCCAGCAGTTTTTCGGGATCTGGAAACACCATATATTTT. Its protein product is CASSFSGSGNTIYF.

The rearrangement links TRBV15 to TRBJ2-5, with 11 bases that match TRBD1. Per germline, CDR1 LNHNV and CDR2 YYDKDF (reference sequence). CDR3 size: 18 residues. J was trimmed by 5 bases and V by 2 bases; bases with no gene match: 13. The CDR3 spells CATSRTFPGTGGRETQYF. In nucleotides, the CDR3 is TGTGCCACCAGCAGAACATTTCCCGGGACAGGGGGTAGGGAGACCCAGTACTTC.

The V and J genes are TRBV6-5 and TRBJ1-4; unclear D gene. The V end lost 8 bases, the J end lost 8 bases, and 15 bases lay between the germline ends. The germline V gene has CDR1 MNHEY and CDR2 SVGAGI. The length of the CDR3 is 13 residues. The CDR3, as DNA: TGTGCCAGCCAAGGACCGGCTGGGGAAAAACTGTTTTTT. Its protein is CASQGPAGEKLFF.

The chain couples TRBV2 to TRBJ1-3; D is uncertain. V lost 5 bases and J lost 8, with 7 bases in between. CDR3 size: 11 residues. CDR1 SNHLY and CDR2 FYNNEI come from the germline V gene. Written as DNA, the CDR3 is TGTGCCAGCAGTTTCCGAGACACCATATATTTT. Translated, it gives CASSFRDTIYF.

The chain uses TRBV19 and TRBJ1-5; D ambiguous. Germline V lookup: CDR1 LNHDA, CDR2 SQIVND (reference sequence). The CDR3 is 13 residues long. Trimming removed 2 bases from V and 5 bases from J, with 7 bases in between. In nucleotides, the CDR3 is TGTGCCAGTAGTATATGGGAGGATCAGCCCCAGCATTTT. It translates to CASSIWEDQPQHF. Looking up the rest from reference TRBV19 and TRBJ1-5 gives the full variable domain: DGGITQSPKYLFRKEGQNVTLSCEQNLNHDAMYWYRQDPGQGLRLIYYSQIVNDFQKGDIAEGYSVSREKKESFPLTVTSAQKNPTAFYLCASSIWEDQPQHFGDGTRLSIL.

The V gene is TRBV7-9, the J gene TRBJ2-3; 7 nucleotides align to TRBD1. This CDR3 is built from 15 residues. Germline V lookup: CDR1 SEHNR, CDR2 FQNEAQ (reference sequence). J was trimmed by 1 base and V by 3 bases; bases with no gene match: 4. CDR3 coding DNA: TGTGCCAGCAGCTTGACAGGGACGGGCACAGATACGCAGTATTTT. Amino acids: CASSLTGTGTDTQYF.

This chain connects TRBV7-9 to TRBJ2-7; weak D call: TRBD2 (6 bases). The germline V gene has CDR1 SEHNR and CDR2 FQNEAQ (reference sequence). This CDR3 region has 14 residues. V was shortened by 3 bases and J by 0 bases, with 9 bases between the two germline ends. CDR3 in DNA: TGTGCCAGCAGCTTCGGGGGAAGCTCCTACGAGCAGTACTTC. This gives the protein CASSFGGSSYEQYF. The variable domain in full, completed from reference TRBV7-9 and TRBJ2-7, reads DTGVSQNPRHKITKRGQNVTFRCDPISEHNRLYWYRQTLGQGPEFLTYFQNEAQLEKSRLLSDRFSAERPKGSFSTLEIQRTEQGDSAMYLCASSFGGSSYEQYFGPGTRLTVT.

The chain carries TRBV19 and TRBJ1-1, with a possible D match to TRBD1 (6 bases). CDR1 is LNHDA, CDR2 SQIVND, per germline (reference sequence). The CDR3 has 16 residues. V lost 3 bases and J 1 base, leaving 15 bases between the germline ends. The CDR3 DNA reads as TGTGCCAGTAGTATTTTAGGGGGTTCGGCGAACACTGAAGCTTTCTTT. Translated, it gives CASSILGGSANTEAFF. The full variable domain, rest sourced from reference TRBV19 and TRBJ1-1, is DGGITQSPKYLFRKEGQNVTLSCEQNLNHDAMYWYRQDPGQGLRLIYYSQIVNDFQKGDIAEGYSVSREKKESFPLTVTSAQKNPTAFYLCASSILGGSANTEAFFGQGTRLTVV.

The chain uses TRBV7-2 and TRBJ2-1; D remains unclear. Per the germline V gene, CDR1 is SGHTA and CDR2 is FQGNSA. V dropped 2 bases and J dropped 7 bases, with 12 bases sitting between them. There are 14 residues in the CDR3. CDR3 sequence reads: CASSLTSFRNEQFF. Here the CDR3 DNA reads TGTGCCAGCAGCTTAACTTCCTTTCGGAATGAGCAGTTCTTC.

This chain links TRBV13 with TRBJ2-1; D ambiguous. The V end was cut by 8 bases, the J end by 0 bases, with 11 bases between. The CDR3 is 14 amino acids. Per the germline V gene, CDR1 is PRHDT and CDR2 is FYEKMQ (reference sequence). CDR3 DNA: TGTGCCAGCGGGTTTTCAGGCTCCTACAATGAGCAGTTCTTC. Translated: CASGFSGSYNEQFF. Full variable domain (outside the CDR3, taken from reference TRBV13 and TRBJ2-1): AAGVIQSPRHLIKEKRETATLKCYPIPRHDTVYWYQQGPGQDPQFLISFYEKMQSDKGSIPDRFSAQQFSDYHSELNMSSLELGDSALYFCASGFSGSYNEQFFGPGTRLTVL.

This chain uses TRBV6-5 with TRBJ1-4, with TRBD1 identical over 7 bases. The junction had 7 bases not matched to a gene; V was cut back by 7 bases and J by 5 bases. Germline assignment: CDR1 MNHEY and CDR2 SVGAGI. The CDR3 loop spans 14 amino acids. The CDR3 DNA sequence: TGTGCCAGCACCTCGGACAGGTCAAATGAAAAACTGTTTTTT. This sequence encodes CASTSDRSNEKLFF.

The chain joins TRBV9 to TRBJ2-3, with TRBD2 matching over 10 bases. Trimming at V came to 0 bases and at J to 2 bases, leaving 9 bases not matched to a gene. The CDR3 consists of 18 residues. Germline V gene sequence: CDR1 SGDLS, CDR2 YYNGEE. The CDR3 here is CASSVVGLAGDPTDTQYF. CDR3 DNA: TGTGCCAGCAGCGTAGTTGGGCTAGCGGGGGACCCCACAGATACGCAGTATTTT.

The CDR3, as DNA: TGTGCCAGCAGCCAAGGGGTAGCGGGCACAGATACGCAGTATTTT. Amino acid sequence: CASSQGVAGTDTQYF. V gene TRBV3-1 (or the pseudogene TRBV3-2) combines with J gene TRBJ2-3; possible D gene TRBD2, 6 bases. Germline lookup yields CDR1 LGHDT and CDR2 YNNKEL (reference sequence). V was shortened by 1 base and J by 1 base, with 9 bases between the two germline ends. This CDR3 comprises 15 residues.

The table lists this clone with a count of one. This chain joins TRBV2 and TRBJ2-7; no definite D call. The V end was cut by 6 bases, the J end by 0 bases, with 9 bases between. Germline values: CDR1 SNHLY, CDR2 FYNNEI. The CDR3 consists of 13 residues. CDR3 in DNA: TGTGCCAGCAGAGCCGACGGCTCCTACGAGCAGTACTTC. It is translated as CASRADGSYEQYF.

This rearrangement joins TRBV6-2 or TRBV6-3 to TRBJ2-1; 12 bases are a match to TRBD2. The trim removed 5 bases at V and 5 bases at J, leaving 10 bases unmatched. Germline CDR1 and CDR2: MNHEY and SVGEGT. This CDR3 region has 17 residues. CDR3 DNA: TGTGCCAGCAGTCAACTATTGACTAGCGGGGGAAACAATGAGCAGTTCTTC. It is translated as CASSQLLTSGGNNEQFF.

The chain uses TRBV5-1 and TRBJ1-1; 7 bases match TRBD1. The germline V gene has CDR1 SGHRS and CDR2 YFSETQ. The CDR3 is 16 amino acids. The V segment lost 0 bases and the J segment 2 bases; nucleotides outside the gene matches: 7. In nucleotides, the CDR3 is TGCGCCAGCAGCTTGGGACAGGGTATCGGAAACACTGAAGCTTTCTTT. It yields the protein CASSLGQGIGNTEAFF.

The gene calls are TRBV12-5 and TRBJ1-5, with D possibly TRBD1 on 5 matching bases. The V end was cut by 0 bases, the J end by 6 bases, with 27 bases between. CDR3 size: 20 residues. Per germline, CDR1 LGHNT and CDR2 FRNRAP. The CDR3 DNA is TGTGCTAGTGGTTTGGTAACGGTCGGCGGGACTGGGCAATGGGGTCAGCCCCAGCATTTT. Translating it yields CASGLVTVGGTGQWGQPQHF.

This rearrangement joins TRBV5-1 to TRBJ2-7; 12 bases match TRBD2. Trimming removed 6 bases from V and 5 bases from J; junction bases left unmatched: 12. This CDR3 is built from 16 residues. Germline assignment: CDR1 SGHRS and CDR2 YFSETQ. The CDR3 spells CASNPSGGAYSHEQYF. CDR3 nucleotide sequence: TGCGCCAGCAACCCTAGCGGGGGGGCCTATAGTCACGAGCAGTACTTC.

The genes are TRBV7-9 and TRBJ1-2; tentatively, D is TRBD1 (6 bases). Germline V lookup: CDR1 SEHNR, CDR2 FQNEAQ (reference sequence). The length of the CDR3 is 15 residues. Trimming removed 2 bases from V and 3 bases from J, with 13 bases in between. CDR3 in amino acids: CASSLNRELDYGYTF. The CDR3 DNA follows: TGTGCCAGCAGCTTAAACAGGGAATTGGACTATGGCTACACCTTC.

This rearrangement joins TRBV27 to TRBJ2-1; maybe TRBD2 (6 bases). Per germline, CDR1 MNHEY and CDR2 SMNVEV (reference sequence). This CDR3 is 15 amino acids long. The V gene lost 3 bases and the J gene lost 3 bases, with 12 bases spanning the gap. The CDR3 nucleotides read TGTGCCAGCAGTTTGGCCCGGGGGTTCTACAATGAGCAGTTCTTC. As protein: CASSLARGFYNEQFF.